This entry concerns a single TCR beta chain. The data originate from a study of cytomegalovirus exposure and HLA in healthy donors. Primers included in the PCR were 60 Vbeta and 13 Jbeta primers. This table comes from immunoSEQ multiplex PCR, and its TCRdb copy is limited to in-frame clones, with some not included. This sample yields about 110,000 clones, of which roughly four fifths are seen a single time; under 7.5% belongs to the top ten. V was cut by 3 bases and J by 4 bases, with 21 bases left in between. In germline, CDR1 is KGHSH, CDR2 LQKENI. CDR3 length equals 17 residues. V is TRBV18 and J is TRBJ1-1; no reliable D call. The origin of this receptor is a woman between 50 and 59 years old in good health and CMV-seropositive. The sequencing input was PBMCs. The CDR3 sequence: CASSPSTGRNGGTEAFF. The CDR3, as DNA: TGTGCCAGCTCACCCTCGACGGGCCGGAATGGAGGCACTGAAGCTTTCTTT.